Presented here are 20 T cell receptor beta chains from one specimen sequenced in a study of cytomegalovirus exposure and HLA in healthy donors. The PCR contained 60 Vbeta and 13 Jbeta primers. TCRdb's table, derived via immunoSEQ multiplex PCR, lists solely in-frame clones and lacks some. The repertoire consists of roughly 200,000 clones, with roughly 73% occurring once and the leading ten covering about 1.7%. The material sequenced was PBMCs. The source of these receptors is a woman in her twenties or thirties in good health and CMV-seronegative.

A single count supports this clone. V and J are TRBV7-9 and TRBJ2-2; possibly TRBD2 for D (6 bases). Germline V CDR1 and CDR2: SEHNR, FQNEAQ (reference sequence). There are 17 residues in the CDR3. V was pared by 5 bases and J by 0 bases, with 16 bases between. CDR3 residues: CASSPPGGVTNTGELFF. CDR3 coding DNA: TGTGCCAGCAGCCCCCCCGGGGGAGTTACGAACACCGGGGAGCTGTTTTTT.

This chain uses TRBV12-5 with TRBJ2-7; 8 nucleotides match TRBD1. The CDR3 covers 15 residues. V trimming: 6 bases; J trimming: 0 bases; junction bases outside the gene matches: 7. Germline V CDR1 and CDR2: LGHNT, FRNRAP. Here the CDR3 reads CASGMRTGPSYEQYF. CDR3 DNA sequence: TGTGCTAGTGGCATGCGGACAGGGCCCTCCTACGAGCAGTACTTC.

The V and J genes are TRBV4-1 and TRBJ2-7; D not resolved. The V gene lost 1 base and the J gene lost 6 bases, with 10 bases spanning the gap. The CDR3 totals 13 residues. The germline gives CDR1 MGHRA, CDR2 YSYEKL. CDR3 nucleotide sequence: TGCGCCAGCAGCCAAGTTTTCGGTGGCGAGCAGTACTTC. Residues: CASSQVFGGEQYF.

The rearrangement joins TRBV19 to TRBJ2-1, with 10 bases matching TRBD2. V dropped 3 bases and J dropped 8; count of bases not matched to a gene: 10. Germline values: CDR1 LNHDA, CDR2 SQIVND (reference sequence). CDR3 length: 16 amino acids. The DNA of the CDR3 is TGTGCCAGTAGTATGGCCAGCGGGGGGGCCGGGCATGAGCAGTTCTTC. Amino acid sequence: CASSMASGGAGHEQFF.

There are a few counts of this clone. The V call is TRBV7-9, the J call TRBJ2-7; 8 nucleotides match TRBD1. The CDR3 has 15 residues. J lost 5 bases, V lost 5 bases, and 11 bases had no gene match. Germline V CDR1 and CDR2: SEHNR, FQNEAQ (reference sequence). CDR3 nucleotide sequence: TGTGCCAGCAGCATCCGACAGGGGTATTACGACGAGCAGTACTTC. Its protein is CASSIRQGYYDEQYF.

The chain uses TRBV11-2 and TRBJ2-4; no reliable D call. The CDR3 consists of 15 residues. V was trimmed by 0 bases and J by 0 bases, leaving 6 bases between them. CDR1 is SGHAT and CDR2 is FQNNGV in the germline V gene. The DNA of the CDR3 is TGTGCCAGCAGCTTAGATTCTTTAGCCAAAAACATTCAGTACTTC. This gives the protein CASSLDSLAKNIQYF. Variable domain in full (rest from reference TRBV11-2 and TRBJ2-4): EAGVAQSPRYKIIEKRQSVAFWCNPISGHATLYWYQQILGQGPKLLIQFQNNGVVDDSQLPKDRFSAERLKGVDSTLKIQPAKLEDSAVYLCASSLDSLAKNIQYFGAGTRLSVL.

The rearrangement links TRBV10-1 to TRBJ2-3, with 10 bases that match TRBD2. After removal of 0 bases from V and 4 bases from J, the junction contained 7 bases not matched to a gene. The CDR3 loop spans 17 amino acids. Germline V gives CDR1 WNHNN, CDR2 SYGVQD (reference sequence). The CDR3 protein is CASSESLTSGRPDTQYF. The CDR3 DNA reads TGCGCCAGCAGTGAGTCCCTGACTAGCGGGCGGCCAGATACGCAGTATTTT.

The V gene is TRBV30, the J gene TRBJ2-1; 7 bases agree with TRBD2. The CDR3 is 14 amino acids. With V trimmed by 5 bases and J by 4 bases, 8 bases remained unmatched. Germline assignment: CDR1 GTSNPN and CDR2 SVGIG (reference sequence). The CDR3 nucleotides read TGTGCCTGGTTGGCTAGCGGCCCTTACAATGAGCAGTTCTTC. It translates to CAWLASGPYNEQFF. Filled out from reference TRBV30 and TRBJ2-1, the complete variable domain reads SQTIHQWPATLVQPVGSPLSLECTVEGTSNPNLYWYRQAAGRGLQLLFYSVGIGQISSEVPQNLSASRPQDRQFILSSKKLLLSDSGFYLCAWLASGPYNEQFFGPGTRLTVL.

This chain uses TRBV27 with TRBJ2-7, with 13 positions matching TRBD2. The CDR3 covers 16 residues. Germline CDR1 MNHEY, CDR2 SMNVEV (reference sequence). V lost 4 bases to trimming and J lost 4 bases; unmatched junction nucleotides: 7. CDR3 sequence: CASSSLGTSGVYEQYF. DNA for the CDR3: TGTGCCAGCAGTTCTCTAGGGACTAGCGGGGTGTACGAGCAGTACTTC.

This CDR3 is CAISEEGNTEAFF. DNA for the CDR3: TGTGCCATCAGTGAGGAGGGGAACACTGAAGCTTTCTTT. J is TRBJ1-1 and V is TRBV10-3; D is undetermined. The germline gives CDR1 ENHRY, CDR2 SYGVKD. Trimming shortened V by 2 bases and J by 1 base, and 5 bases separated the two germline ends. This CDR3 region has 13 residues.

V usage is TRBV6-4 and J usage is TRBJ2-3, with 8 bases aligning to TRBD2. There are 14 residues in the CDR3. V lost 2 bases and J lost 5; bases outside the gene matches: 3. Germline-derived CDR1 and CDR2 are MRHNA and SNTAGT. The CDR3 region has the DNA TGTGCCAGCAGTGACGGCGGGGGGAAAGATACGCAGTATTTT. Its translation: CASSDGGGKDTQYF.

This clone was picked up a small number of times. The chain is built from TRBV30 and TRBJ2-3; TRBD2 matches at 11 bases. The CDR3 spans 17 residues. V was clipped by 0 bases and J by 0 bases; unmatched bases: 5. Germline-derived CDR1 and CDR2 are GTSNPN and SVGIG (reference sequence). The CDR3 is CAWSVPGLAASTDTQYF. The DNA of the CDR3 is TGTGCCTGGAGTGTACCGGGACTAGCGGCTAGCACAGATACGCAGTATTTT.

V and J are TRBV14 and TRBJ2-3; 7 bases align to TRBD2. CDR1 and CDR2 from the germline V gene are SGHDN and FVKESK. The CDR3 totals 14 residues. With V trimmed by 4 bases and J by 2 bases, 3 bases remained unmatched. As DNA, the CDR3 is TGTGCCAGCAGCCCGGGACTACCCACAGATACGCAGTATTTT. Translated, it gives CASSPGLPTDTQYF. Together with reference TRBV14 and TRBJ2-3, the CDR3 gives the full variable domain: EAGVTQFPSHSVIEKGQTVTLRCDPISGHDNLYWYRRVMGKEIKFLLHFVKESKQDESGMPNNRFLAERTGGTYSTLKVQPAELEDSGVYFCASSPGLPTDTQYFGPGTRLTVL.

This clone was counted between two and nine times. V usage is TRBV7-8 and J usage is TRBJ2-7; the D gene is possibly TRBD1 (6 bases). The CDR3 is 15 residues long. CDR1 SGHVS and CDR2 FQNEAQ come from the germline V gene. V was clipped by 1 base and J by 0 bases, with 10 bases between them. CDR3 coding DNA: TGTGCCAGCAGCTTAGTCACAGGGAGCTCCTACGAGCAGTACTTC. This translates into CASSLVTGSSYEQYF.

The chain is built from TRBV5-6 and TRBJ1-1; D perhaps matches TRBD1 (6 bases). In germline, CDR1 is SGHDT, CDR2 YYEEEE. V dropped 4 bases and J dropped 3 bases, with 16 bases sitting between them. The CDR3 sequence is 15 residues long. The CDR3 is CASSQLGTRHTEAFF. The DNA for the CDR3 is TGTGCCAGCAGCCAGCTGGGGACACGTCACACTGAAGCTTTCTTT.

The chain combines TRBV14 with TRBJ2-7; D might be TRBD2 (6 bases). Germline values: CDR1 SGHDN, CDR2 FVKESK. With 4 bases removed from V and 0 bases from J, the gap between germline ends came to 13 bases. This CDR3 is 15 amino acids long. The CDR3 DNA reads TGTGCCAGCAGCCGTAGCGCGGGGAGCTCCTACGAGCAGTACTTC. It is translated as CASSRSAGSSYEQYF.

Worth noting for this clone: This sample includes further DNA sequences coding for the same CDR3. The chain combines TRBV4-1 with TRBJ2-3, with 13 bases fitting TRBD2. This CDR3 contains 17 residues. Germline CDR1 and CDR2: MGHRA and YSYEKL. V was clipped by 0 bases and J by 3 bases; unmatched bases: 3. CDR3 sequence (DNA): TGCGCCAGCAGCCAAGATCGACTAGCGGGAGGAACAGATACGCAGTATTTT. This codes for CASSQDRLAGGTDTQYF.

The chain joins TRBV4-1 to TRBJ1-2; no clear D gene. The ends were cut back, 0 bases at V and 5 bases at J, with 7 bases in the middle. The CDR3 consists of 13 residues. Germline loops: CDR1 MGHRA, CDR2 YSYEKL. CDR3 bases: TGCGCCAGCAGCCAAGAACCCGGGTATGGCTACACCTTC. Its translation is CASSQEPGYGYTF.

This clone showed up just once. The chain carries TRBV19 and TRBJ1-6; the D gene is possibly TRBD1 (5 bases). With 11 bases removed from V and 9 bases from J, the gap between germline ends came to 17 bases. The CDR3 covers 13 residues. CDR1 LNHDA and CDR2 SQIVND come from the germline V gene (reference sequence). The CDR3 here is CAARTGELSPLHF. For the CDR3, the DNA is TGTGCCGCACGCACGGGGGAGCTTTCACCCCTCCACTTT.

This chain joins TRBV27 and TRBJ1-1; 9 nucleotides align to TRBD1. Germline loops: CDR1 MNHEY, CDR2 SMNVEV (reference sequence). After removal of 11 bases from V and 3 bases from J, the junction contained 16 bases not matched to a gene. The CDR3 loop spans 16 amino acids. This CDR3 is CAHTGGGEARYTEAFF. The CDR3 DNA reads as TGTGCCCATACAGGGGGCGGTGAGGCGAGGTACACTGAAGCTTTCTTT.